The subject of this entry is one T cell receptor beta chain. No antigen is known for it. CDR3 length equals 12 residues. Trimming cost V 0 bases and J 6 bases, with 4 bases left between them. The germline gives CDR1 SGDLS, CDR2 YYNGEE. Assay used: immunoSEQ multiplex PCR; TCRdb lists only in-frame clones, some missing. The sample holds some 95,000 clones; 80% to 90% are singletons and the top ten take roughly 8%. This record comes from a study of radiation and T cells in renal cell carcinoma. Overall study results and limits: No pretreatment tumor biopsies were available for baseline clonotypes. In blood, top tumor clones expanded by 2 weeks, shrinking by 4.

Specified time point: baseline pretreatment blood. As to treatment: 15 Gy SBRT to primary tumor, nephrectomy 4 weeks later. Serial blood draws occurred at baseline and 2 and 4 weeks post-SBRT. The sequenced sample was blood, obtained from a patient whose treatment included radiotherapy and nephrectomy. The TCR comes from a man aged 45-60 years with renal cell carcinoma. The chain recombines TRBV9 with TRBJ2-1; D is uncertain. CDR3 in amino acids: CASSVGRNEQFF. The CDR3, as DNA: TGTGCCAGCAGCGTAGGTCGCAATGAGCAGTTCTTC.